This T cell receptor beta chain derives from a study of monozygotic twins with cystic fibrosis. This table comes from immunoSEQ multiplex PCR, and its TCRdb copy is limited to in-frame clones, with some not included. The sample comprises about 15,000 clones, around 96% of which are singletons, and roughly 0.62% rests with the top ten. A remark on this clone: What it binds is not known.

The CDR3 extends over 11 amino acids. Trimming removed 1 base from V and 3 bases from J, with 1 base in between. Germline assignment: CDR1 DFQATT and CDR2 SNEGSKA (reference sequence). Study-wide results and limits: Age, concordance and disease severity did not associate with shared CDR3 numbers. Monozygotic CF twins shared more identical nucleotide clonotypes than unrelated patients.

The sequencing input was blood. V is TRBV20-1 and J is TRBJ2-1; D is undetermined. This clonotype was obtained from a girl aged 2-10 years with cystic fibrosis. The CDR3 DNA reads TGCAGTGCTAGAGTCTACAATGAGCAGTTCTTC. Encoded protein: CSARVYNEQFF.